Reported below is one T cell receptor (beta chain). Its antigen is unknown. The CDR3 loop spans 16 amino acids. Trimming stripped 6 bases from V and 0 bases from J, with 12 bases between. Looked up from germline, CDR1 is MDHEN and CDR2 is SYDVKM. Some clones are missing from TCRdb's copy, which holds only in-frame ones; the method was immunoSEQ multiplex PCR. The sample records more than 8,500 clones, 75% to 90% being singletons. The sample comes from a study of T cells after posttransplantation cyclophosphamide. Study-wide findings and caveats: Tissue-infiltrating T cells from skin or gut overlapped little with blood T cells. Donor-recipient repertoire similarity was low at 1-2 months, rising over year one. TRB clonality was highly associated with recipient CMV seropositivity and reactivation.

This receptor was identified in a woman in her fifties or sixties in good health, CMV-negative, and a related stem cell transplant donor. Material for sequencing was memory CD4+ T cells sorted from PBMCs. This chain joins TRBV28 and TRBJ1-6, with D possibly TRBD1 on 6 matching bases. CDR3 sequence (DNA): TGTGCCAGCAGAAAACAGGGCAGCTCCTATAATTCACCCCTCCACTTT. Translated: CASRKQGSSYNSPLHF.